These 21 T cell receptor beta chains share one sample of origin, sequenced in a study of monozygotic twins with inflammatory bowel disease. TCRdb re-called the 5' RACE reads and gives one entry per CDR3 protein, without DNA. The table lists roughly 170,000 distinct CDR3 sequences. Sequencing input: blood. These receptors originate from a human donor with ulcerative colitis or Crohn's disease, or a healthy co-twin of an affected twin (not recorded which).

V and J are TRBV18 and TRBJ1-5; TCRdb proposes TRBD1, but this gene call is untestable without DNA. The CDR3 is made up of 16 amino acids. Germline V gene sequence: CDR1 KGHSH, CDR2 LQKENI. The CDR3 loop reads CASSPTGTGGRQPQHF.

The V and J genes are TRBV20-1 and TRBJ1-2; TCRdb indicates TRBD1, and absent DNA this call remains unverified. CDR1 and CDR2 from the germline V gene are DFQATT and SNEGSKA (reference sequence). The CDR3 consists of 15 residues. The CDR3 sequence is CSASVPGVSNYGYTF.

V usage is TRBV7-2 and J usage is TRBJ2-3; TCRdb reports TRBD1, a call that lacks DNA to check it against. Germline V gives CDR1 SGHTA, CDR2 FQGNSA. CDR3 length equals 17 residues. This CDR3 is CASSLGHPLLSTDTQYF.

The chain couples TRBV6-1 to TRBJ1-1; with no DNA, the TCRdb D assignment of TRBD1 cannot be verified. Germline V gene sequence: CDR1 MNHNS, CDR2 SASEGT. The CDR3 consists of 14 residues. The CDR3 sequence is CASSARQGGTEAFF.

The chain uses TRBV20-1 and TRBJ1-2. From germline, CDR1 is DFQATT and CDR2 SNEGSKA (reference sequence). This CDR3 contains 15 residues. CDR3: CSARDPREGSGGYTF.

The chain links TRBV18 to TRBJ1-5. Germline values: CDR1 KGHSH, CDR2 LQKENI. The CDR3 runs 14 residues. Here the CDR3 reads CASSPDGPNQPQHF.

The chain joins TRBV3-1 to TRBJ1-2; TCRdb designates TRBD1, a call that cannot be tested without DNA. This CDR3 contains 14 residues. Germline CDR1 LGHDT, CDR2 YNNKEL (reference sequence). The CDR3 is CASSQPGTFGGYTF.

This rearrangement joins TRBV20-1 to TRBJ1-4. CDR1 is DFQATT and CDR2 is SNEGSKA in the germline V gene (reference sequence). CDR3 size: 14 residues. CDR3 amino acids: CSAQMGGGNEKLFF.

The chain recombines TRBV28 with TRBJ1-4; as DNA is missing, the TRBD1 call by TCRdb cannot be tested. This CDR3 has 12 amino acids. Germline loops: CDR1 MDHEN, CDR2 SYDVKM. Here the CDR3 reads CASATPAEKLFF.

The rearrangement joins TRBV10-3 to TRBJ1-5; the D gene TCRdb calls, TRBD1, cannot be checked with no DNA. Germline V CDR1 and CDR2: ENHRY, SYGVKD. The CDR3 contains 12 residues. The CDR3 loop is CAISRDNQPQHF.

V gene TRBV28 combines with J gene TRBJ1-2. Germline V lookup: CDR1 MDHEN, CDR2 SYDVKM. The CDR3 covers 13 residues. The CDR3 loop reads CASLDPTHYGYTF.

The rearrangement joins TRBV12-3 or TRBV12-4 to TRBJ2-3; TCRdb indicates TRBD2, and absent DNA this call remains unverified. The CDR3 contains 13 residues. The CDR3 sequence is CASSLMTSGTQYF.

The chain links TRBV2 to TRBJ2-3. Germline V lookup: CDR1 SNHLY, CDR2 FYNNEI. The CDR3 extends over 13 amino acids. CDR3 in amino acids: CASSWTVRDTQYF.

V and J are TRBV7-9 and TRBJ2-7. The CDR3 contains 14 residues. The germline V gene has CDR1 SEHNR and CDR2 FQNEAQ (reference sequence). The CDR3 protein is CASSESGSSYEQYF.

The CDR3: CASGGPTTDTQYF. The J gene is TRBJ2-3, the V gene TRBV6-5; the TCRdb D gene call, TRBD1, has no DNA to confirm it. The CDR3 contains 13 residues. Per the germline V gene, CDR1 is MNHEY and CDR2 is SVGAGI.

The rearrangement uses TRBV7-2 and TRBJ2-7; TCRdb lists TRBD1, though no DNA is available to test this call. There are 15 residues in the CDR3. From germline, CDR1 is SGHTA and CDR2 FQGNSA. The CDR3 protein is CASSRPGQGIYEQYF. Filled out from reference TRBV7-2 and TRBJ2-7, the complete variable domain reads GAGVSQSPSNKVTEKGKDVELRCDPISGHTALYWYRQSLGQGLEFLIYFQGNSAPDKSGLPSDRFSAERTGGSVSTLTIQRTQQEDSAVYLCASSRPGQGIYEQYFGPGTRLTVT.

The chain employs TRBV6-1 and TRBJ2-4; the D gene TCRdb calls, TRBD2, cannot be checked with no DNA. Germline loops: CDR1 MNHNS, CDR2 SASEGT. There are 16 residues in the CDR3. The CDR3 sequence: CASSERRGQAKNIQYF.

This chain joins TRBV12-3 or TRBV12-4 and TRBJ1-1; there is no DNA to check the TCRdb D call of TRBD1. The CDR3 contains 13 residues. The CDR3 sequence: CASRPRGATEAFF.

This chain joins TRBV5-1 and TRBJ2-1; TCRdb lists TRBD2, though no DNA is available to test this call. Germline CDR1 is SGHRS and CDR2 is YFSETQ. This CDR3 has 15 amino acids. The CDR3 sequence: CASSSRTSKGDEQFF.

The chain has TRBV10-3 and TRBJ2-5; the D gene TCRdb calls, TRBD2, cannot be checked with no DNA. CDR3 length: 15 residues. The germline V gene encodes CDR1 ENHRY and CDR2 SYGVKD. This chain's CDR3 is CAISEPGLAQETQYF.

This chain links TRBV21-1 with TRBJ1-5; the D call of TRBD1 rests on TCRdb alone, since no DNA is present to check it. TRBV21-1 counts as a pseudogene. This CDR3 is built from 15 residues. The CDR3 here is CASTAGQGLNQPQHF.